The clone carrying this TCR beta chain was observed a handful of times. Its antigen is unknown. This entry belongs to a study of response to subunit inactivated influenza vaccine. The CDR3 has 17 amino acids. V gave up 1 base and J gave up 4 bases; unmatched junction bases: 9. Per germline, CDR1 SGHRS and CDR2 YFSETQ. Study-wide points: The authors put forward the suggestion that each seasonal influenza vaccination may bring in only a limited number of new T cells.

MiXCR was run by TCRdb on the RT-PCR reads, yielding one entry per CDR3 protein. The sample holds fewer than 250,000 distinct CDR3 sequences, over 13% seen once. Sequenced here: CD8+ T cells sorted from PBMCs, sampled more than 4 days after vaccination. The V and J genes are TRBV5-1 and TRBJ2-4, with 9 nucleotides matching TRBD2. This receptor was obtained from a middle-aged man who received an inactivated influenza vaccine. CDR3 coding DNA: TGCGCCAGCAGCTTGACCGTAGCGGGAGATTGGAAAAACATTCAGTACTTC. Translation gives CASSLTVAGDWKNIQYF.